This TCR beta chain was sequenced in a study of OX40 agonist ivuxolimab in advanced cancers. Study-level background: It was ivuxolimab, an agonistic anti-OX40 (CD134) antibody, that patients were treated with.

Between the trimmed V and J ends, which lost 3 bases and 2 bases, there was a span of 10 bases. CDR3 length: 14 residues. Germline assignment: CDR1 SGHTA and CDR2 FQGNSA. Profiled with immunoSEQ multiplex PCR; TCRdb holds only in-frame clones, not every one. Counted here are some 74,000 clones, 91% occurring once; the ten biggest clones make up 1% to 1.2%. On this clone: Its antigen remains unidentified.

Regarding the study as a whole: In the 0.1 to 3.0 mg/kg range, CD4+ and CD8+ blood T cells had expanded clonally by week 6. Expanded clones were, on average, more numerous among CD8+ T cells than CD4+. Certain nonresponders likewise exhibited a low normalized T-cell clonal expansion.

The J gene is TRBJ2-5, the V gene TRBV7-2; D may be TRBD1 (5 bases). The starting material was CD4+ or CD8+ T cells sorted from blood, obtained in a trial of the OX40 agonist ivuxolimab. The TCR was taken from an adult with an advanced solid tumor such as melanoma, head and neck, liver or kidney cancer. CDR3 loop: CASSLTARQETQYF. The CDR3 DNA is TGTGCCAGCAGCTTGACAGCGAGACAAGAGACCCAGTACTTC.